Below are 18 T cell receptor beta chains sequenced from a single sample in a study of shared clonotypes between healthy human individuals. Using immunoSEQ multiplex PCR, the repertoire was profiled, and TCRdb retains in-frame clones only, with some absent. The data show 450,000 to 650,000 clones, with roughly 72% seen just once and around 13% held by the top ten. Specimen: PBMCs. These receptors originate from a woman in her thirties or forties in good health. Some clones in this sample may be carry-over from other donors' samples.

In nucleotides, the CDR3 is TGTGCCAGCAGCACCCCGGACAGGGGGAAACGAATATATTTT. Amino acids: CASSTPDRGKRIYF. This chain links TRBV11-2 with TRBJ1-3; 10 bases map to TRBD1. The V gene end was trimmed by 5 bases and the J gene end by 13 bases; junction bases not matched to a gene: 11. Germline V gene sequence: CDR1 SGHAT, CDR2 FQNNGV. The CDR3 is made up of 14 amino acids.

This clone was counted a few times. This sequence joins TRBV14 and TRBJ2-7; the D gene is possibly TRBD1 (5 bases). The CDR3 is 12 residues long. CDR1 SGHDN and CDR2 FVKESK come from the germline V gene. The germline V and J ends were trimmed by 1 base and 10 bases, with 11 bases remaining between them. The CDR3 loop reads CASSQGEGAQYF. The CDR3 DNA sequence: TGTGCCAGCAGCCAAGGGGAAGGGGCCCAGTACTTC.

The J gene is TRBJ2-4, the V gene TRBV7-6; D unresolved. The CDR3 length is 15 residues. Trimming pared 9 bases from V and 0 bases from J, leaving 15 bases between. Looked up from germline, CDR1 is SGHVS and CDR2 is FNYEAQ. As DNA, the CDR3 is TGTGCCAGTATAGGGCAAATCCTAGCCAAAAACATTCAGTACTTC. This sequence encodes CASIGQILAKNIQYF.

This sequence joins TRBV5-6 and TRBJ2-1, with 16 bases lining up with TRBD2. V lost 4 bases to trimming and J lost 4 bases; unmatched junction nucleotides: 5. The CDR3 contains 17 residues. Germline values: CDR1 SGHDT, CDR2 YYEEEE. This CDR3 is CASSAGLAGGTYNEQFF. The CDR3 DNA is TGTGCCAGCAGCGCGGGACTAGCGGGAGGGACTTACAATGAGCAGTTCTTC.

The J gene is TRBJ1-1, the V gene TRBV5-4; tentative D call: TRBD1 (5 bases). CDR1 is SGHNT, CDR2 YYREEE, per germline (reference sequence). This CDR3 has 14 amino acids. Deletions cut 2 bases from V and 0 bases from J, with 8 bases between. DNA of the CDR3: TGTGCCAGCAGCTTAAGGGGCGTGAACACTGAAGCTTTCTTT. Residues: CASSLRGVNTEAFF.

This chain joins TRBV5-1 and TRBJ1-6; 8 bases are a match to TRBD1. Germline V gene data show CDR1 as SGHRS and CDR2 as YFSETQ. V was clipped by 0 bases and J by 7 bases; unmatched bases: 0. The CDR3 is 14 residues long. CDR3 bases: TGCGCCAGCAGCTTGGGGACAGGGAATTCACCCCTCCACTTT. It is translated as CASSLGTGNSPLHF.

In the case of this clone: Other nucleotide sequences from this sample produce the same CDR3. The chain has TRBV5-1 and TRBJ2-2; a weak D match, TRBD2 (6 bases). Trimming stripped 0 bases from V and 1 base from J, with 10 bases between. This CDR3 is 16 amino acids long. Germline values: CDR1 SGHRS, CDR2 YFSETQ. The CDR3 DNA follows: TGCGCCAGCAGCTTGGCCGGGGGACTGAACACCGGGGAGCTGTTTTTT. It codes for CASSLAGGLNTGELFF.

Regarding this clone: This sequence is one base from a far larger clone and is likely a read error. Likely a read error: the CDR3 ends without its conserved phenylalanine or tryptophan. This chain uses TRBV2 with TRBJ1-2, with 7 bases lining up with TRBD1. This CDR3 spans 13 amino acids. The ends lost 6 bases at V and 8 bases at J; junction bases unmatched: 9. Looked up from germline, CDR1 is SNHLY and CDR2 is FYNNEI. The CDR3 DNA is TGTGCCAGCAGACCTCAGACAGGGCAAGGCTACACCTGC. It encodes CASRPQTGQGYTC.

The chain carries TRBV7-9 and TRBJ2-7; 7 bases are shared with TRBD1. Germline V CDR1 and CDR2: SEHNR, FQNEAQ (reference sequence). The V and J ends lost 1 base and 6 bases, in that order; junction bases with no gene match: 0. There are 12 residues in the CDR3. The CDR3, as DNA: TGTGCCAGCAGCTTAGAGGGGGCCGAGCAGTACTTC. It codes for CASSLEGAEQYF.

This clone was seen only once. The genes are TRBV15 and TRBJ2-7, with 7 bases that match TRBD2. CDR1 is LNHNV, CDR2 YYDKDF, per germline (reference sequence). The junction had 0 bases not matched to a gene; V was cut back by 8 bases and J by 2 bases. The CDR3 totals 11 residues. CDR3 nucleotides: TGTGCCACCCGGGGGGCCTACGAGCAGTACTTC. It translates to CATRGAYEQYF.

This clone occurred once. The chain employs TRBV19 and TRBJ1-1; D is undetermined. Germline V gives CDR1 LNHDA, CDR2 SQIVND (reference sequence). Trimming took off 2 bases at V and 6 bases at J, with 7 bases between the two ends. The CDR3 is 12 amino acids. The CDR3 reads CASSISFSEAFF. CDR3 sequence (DNA): TGTGCCAGTAGTATAAGTTTCTCTGAAGCTTTCTTT.

The rearrangement joins TRBV9 to TRBJ1-2; 7 nucleotides line up with TRBD1. V shed 3 bases, J shed 5 bases, and the junction held 4 bases outside the gene matches. The CDR3 sequence is 13 residues long. Per germline, CDR1 SGDLS and CDR2 YYNGEE. The CDR3 spells CASSGTGEYGYTF. The DNA for the CDR3 is TGTGCCAGCAGCGGCACAGGGGAGTATGGCTACACCTTC.

This rearrangement joins TRBV5-4 to TRBJ2-7; possible D gene TRBD1, 6 bases. The CDR3 extends over 14 amino acids. The germline V gene encodes CDR1 SGHNT and CDR2 YYREEE (reference sequence). The V gene lost 4 bases and the J gene lost 2 bases, with 13 bases spanning the gap. The CDR3 DNA follows: TGTGCCAGCAGCCCCGGCAGGGGCGCCTACGAGCAGTACTTC. It encodes CASSPGRGAYEQYF.

The J gene is TRBJ2-5, the V gene TRBV6-5; D is possibly TRBD1 (6 bases). The closer fit of TRBJ2-7 to the DNA end suggests the J call may be wrong. The CDR3 length is 15 residues. The germline V gene encodes CDR1 MNHEY and CDR2 SVGAGI. The CDR3 region has the DNA TGTGCCAGCAGTTACTCGTTTTGGGGGCACTACGAGCAGTACTTC. Translating it yields CASSYSFWGHYEQYF.

J is TRBJ2-3 and V is TRBV29-1; possibly TRBD1 for D (6 bases). Germline CDR1 SQVTM, CDR2 ANQGSEA. CDR3 length: 13 amino acids. Trimming stripped 6 bases from V and 2 bases from J, with 12 bases between. DNA for the CDR3: TGCAGCGTGGATACAGGGACCACAGATACGCAGTATTTT. Protein: CSVDTGTTDTQYF.

This clone was found once. This sequence may be a read error, since a much larger clone differs from it by one base. Other nucleotide sequences in the sample specify the same CDR3. This chain connects TRBV30 to TRBJ2-7; D is possibly TRBD2 (6 bases). Germline CDR1 is GTSNPN and CDR2 is SVGIG (reference sequence). This CDR3 contains 10 residues. CDR3 bases: TGTGCATTTGGGGGGTTCGAGCAGTACTTC. Translated: CAFGGFEQYF.

In this sample, this clone turned up once. The V gene is TRBV28, the J gene TRBJ1-2; D may be TRBD1 (5 bases). CDR3 size: 16 residues. V was clipped by 1 base and J by 2 bases, with 14 bases between them. Germline CDR1 MDHEN, CDR2 SYDVKM. CDR3 protein: CASSLFLRTQNYGYTF. CDR3 nucleotides: TGTGCCAGCAGTTTATTTCTAAGGACACAAAACTATGGCTACACCTTC.

The chain carries TRBV6-1 and TRBJ2-7, with TRBD1 matching over 8 bases. The CDR3 spans 14 residues. In germline, CDR1 is MNHNS, CDR2 SASEGT. With 7 bases clipped from V and 2 bases from J, the junction kept 7 bases outside the gene matches. CDR3 in amino acids: CASTAQGAPYEQYF. The DNA for the CDR3 is TGTGCCAGCACTGCCCAGGGGGCCCCCTACGAGCAGTACTTC.